This record looks at one T cell receptor (beta chain) sequence and its context. The antigen is unknown. The CDR3 contains 16 residues. V lost 3 bases to trimming and J lost 4 bases, with 18 bases between them. The germline V gene encodes CDR1 WSHSY and CDR2 SAAADI. PCR primers comprised 60 Vbeta and 13 Jbeta primers. Per the authors' pipeline: Later, some 79 million unique TCR beta chains were counted in an analysis, and about 10 million of them were shared. Clones were read by immunoSEQ multiplex PCR, and TCRdb kept only the in-frame ones, dropping some. The V and J calls and clone size come from that table; D and trimming were worked out from the DNA. The sample lists 60,000 or so clones; approximately 80% were seen once. This entry is derived from a study of cytomegalovirus exposure and HLA in healthy donors. Study results and limitations: Data from an earlier analysis indicated that most TCR beta V segments were productive either about 90% or about 30% of the time. Rare TCR sequences dominated, though some public TCRs recurred in many donors. Later analysis found that TCR beta chains associated with HLA were more clonally expanded than other, equally common chains.

Sequenced sample: PBMCs. The receptor was isolated from a woman aged 40-49 years in good health and CMV-seropositive. The chain joins TRBV10-2 to TRBJ1-2; D remains ambiguous. CDR3 DNA: TGCGCCAGCAGTGACCGAGGACGGACTACGGGCTATGGCTACACCTTC. It encodes CASSDRGRTTGYGYTF.